These 27 T cell receptor beta chains originate from one sample sequenced in a study of monozygotic twins with inflammatory bowel disease. Using the 5' RACE reads, TCRdb records one entry per CDR3 protein without DNA. The sample features under 130,000 distinct CDR3 sequences, with roughly 1.9% in its top ten. Sequenced material: blood. Receptors were obtained from a human donor with ulcerative colitis or Crohn's disease, or a healthy co-twin of an affected twin (not recorded which).

V usage is TRBV7-2 and J usage is TRBJ1-4. The CDR3 consists of 13 residues. Germline assignment: CDR1 SGHTA and CDR2 FQGNSA. The CDR3 loop reads CASASWSNEKLFF.

V is TRBV28 and J is TRBJ1-5; TCRdb proposes TRBD1, but this gene call is untestable without DNA. This CDR3 has 15 amino acids. Per the germline V gene, CDR1 is MDHEN and CDR2 is SYDVKM. CDR3 residues: CASSPGGGSGQPQHF.

The V call is TRBV7-3, the J call TRBJ2-2; TCRdb picks TRBD2, but there is no DNA to check that call. CDR3 size: 15 residues. Germline loops: CDR1 SGHTA, CDR2 FQGTGA. CDR3 amino acids: CASSFGLAGTGELFF.

The CDR3 reads CASSTERFGYTF. The rearrangement joins TRBV5-1 to TRBJ1-2. Per germline, CDR1 SGHRS and CDR2 YFSETQ. This CDR3 has 12 amino acids.

This sequence joins TRBV7-2 and TRBJ2-3. From germline, CDR1 is SGHTA and CDR2 FQGNSA. The CDR3 is 13 amino acids. CDR3 amino acids: CASSHPSTDTQYF. Full variable domain (missing parts from reference TRBV7-2 and TRBJ2-3): GAGVSQSPSNKVTEKGKDVELRCDPISGHTALYWYRQSLGQGLEFLIYFQGNSAPDKSGLPSDRFSAERTGGSVSTLTIQRTQQEDSAVYLCASSHPSTDTQYFGPGTRLTVL.

Measured by frequency, this clonotype is medium-sized. The J gene is TRBJ2-2, the V gene TRBV5-1; TCRdb selects TRBD1, and the lack of DNA leaves this call unchecked. Germline lookup yields CDR1 SGHRS and CDR2 YFSETQ. This CDR3 is built from 14 residues. The CDR3 region is CASSLDRGTGELFF.

The CDR3 here is CASRRRGQINTGELFF. This sequence joins TRBV7-2 and TRBJ2-2; no DNA is available, so the TRBD1 call from TCRdb remains unchecked. Germline values: CDR1 SGHTA, CDR2 FQGNSA. The CDR3 length is 16 residues.

V is TRBV19 and J is TRBJ2-4; the D gene TCRdb calls, TRBD2, cannot be checked with no DNA. From germline, CDR1 is LNHDA and CDR2 SQIVND (reference sequence). This CDR3 comprises 21 residues. The CDR3: CASSWGPSVGGSLLAKNIQYF. The whole variable domain, filled in from reference TRBV19 and TRBJ2-4, reads DGGITQSPKYLFRKEGQNVTLSCEQNLNHDAMYWYRQDPGQGLRLIYYSQIVNDFQKGDIAEGYSVSREKKESFPLTVTSAQKNPTAFYLCASSWGPSVGGSLLAKNIQYFGAGTRLSVL.

This chain joins TRBV20-1 and TRBJ2-3; the TCRdb call, TRBD1, lacks DNA for checking. The germline V gene has CDR1 DFQATT and CDR2 SNEGSKA (reference sequence). CDR3 length: 15 residues. The chain's CDR3 is CSASKHGKGTDTQYF.

The chain combines TRBV20-1 with TRBJ2-2; there is no DNA to check the TCRdb D call of TRBD2. The CDR3 runs 16 residues. The germline gives CDR1 DFQATT, CDR2 SNEGSKA (reference sequence). The CDR3 loop reads CSAPWGGRANTGELFF.

The genes are TRBV4-2 and TRBJ1-1; TCRdb proposes TRBD1, but this gene call is untestable without DNA. The germline V gene encodes CDR1 LGHNA and CDR2 YNFKEQ. This CDR3 contains 14 residues. The CDR3 reads CASSQYDRNTEAFF.

Here the CDR3 reads CASSSHQFSSYEQYF. The V call is TRBV7-6, the J call TRBJ2-7. Germline V lookup: CDR1 SGHVS, CDR2 FNYEAQ. The CDR3 runs to 15 residues.

The genes are TRBV27 and TRBJ2-2; TCRdb gives TRBD1 as the D gene, but with no DNA this cannot be confirmed. The CDR3 is 14 residues long. CDR1 and CDR2 from the germline V gene are MNHEY and SMNVEV (reference sequence). CDR3 sequence reads: CASRKGQVAGELFF.

This rearrangement joins TRBV5-1 to TRBJ1-1; TCRdb's D call of TRBD1 is untestable without DNA. The CDR3 spans 15 residues. Germline V CDR1 and CDR2: SGHRS, YFSETQ. CDR3 region: CASSLTGGFNTEAFF.

J is TRBJ2-5 and V is TRBV28. The CDR3 runs to 13 residues. Germline CDR1 MDHEN, CDR2 SYDVKM. The CDR3 reads CASSLSRAGTQYF.

The J gene is TRBJ2-7, the V gene TRBV6-1; with no DNA, the TCRdb D assignment of TRBD1 cannot be verified. The germline CDR1 and CDR2 sequences are MNHNS and SASEGT. This CDR3 contains 15 residues. CDR3 sequence: CASSGGGGGRFKQYF.

This chain joins TRBV5-5 and TRBJ1-4; TCRdb designates TRBD1, a call that cannot be tested without DNA. CDR1 and CDR2 from the germline V gene are SGHKS and YYEKEE (reference sequence). CDR3 length: 15 amino acids. CDR3 residues: CASSPPGQGLEKLFF.

V gene TRBV12-3 or TRBV12-4 combines with J gene TRBJ2-3; TCRdb returns TRBD1, unconfirmable since there is no DNA. CDR3 size: 15 residues. CDR3 in amino acids: CASSLGWGSTDTQYF.

The chain links TRBV18 to TRBJ1-2. Germline V gives CDR1 KGHSH, CDR2 LQKENI. This CDR3 has 13 amino acids. The CDR3 is CASSQQENYGYTF.

This chain links TRBV12-3 or TRBV12-4 with TRBJ1-5. The CDR3 has 13 amino acids. CDR3 in amino acids: CASMAQLDQPQHF.

This sequence joins TRBV28 and TRBJ2-7. Germline CDR1 reads MDHEN; CDR2 reads SYDVKM. This CDR3 is built from 13 residues. The CDR3 spells CASRIGTSYEQYF.

The gene calls are TRBV7-9 and TRBJ2-3; TCRdb lists TRBD1, though no DNA is available to test this call. CDR3 length: 16 amino acids. In germline, CDR1 is SEHNR, CDR2 FQNEAQ (reference sequence). CDR3: CASGAGVFLPYDTQYF.

The chain links TRBV29-1 to TRBJ2-5; with no DNA, the TCRdb D assignment of TRBD1 cannot be verified. The CDR3 is 13 residues long. Germline lookup yields CDR1 SQVTM and CDR2 ANQGSEA. The CDR3 is CSVLTDYQETQYF.

The gene calls are TRBV18 and TRBJ2-5; lacking DNA, the TRBD1 call made by TCRdb goes unchecked. The CDR3 contains 12 residues. Per germline, CDR1 KGHSH and CDR2 LQKENI. The CDR3 here is CASSRQGETQYF.

The gene calls are TRBV30 and TRBJ2-1; the D call of TRBD2 rests on TCRdb alone, since no DNA is present to check it. The CDR3 extends over 13 amino acids. CDR1 and CDR2 from the germline V gene are GTSNPN and SVGIG (reference sequence). Here the CDR3 reads CAFQREVGNEQLF.

The chain couples TRBV12-3 or TRBV12-4 to TRBJ2-2; TCRdb proposes TRBD2, but this gene call is untestable without DNA. The CDR3 sequence is 15 residues long. The CDR3 sequence: CASSNGLANTGELFF.

The chain combines TRBV5-1 with TRBJ2-7; TCRdb reports TRBD2, a call that lacks DNA to check it against. The CDR3 has 14 residues. Germline CDR1 SGHRS, CDR2 YFSETQ. The CDR3 reads CASSQAGVGYEQYF.